Below, 8 T cell receptor beta chains from the same sample are listed, as sequenced in a study of cytomegalovirus exposure and HLA in healthy donors listed by TCRdb under 2017. Receptor amplification or capture employed the immunoSEQ multiplex PCR assay. For the multiplex PCR, a mixture combining 60 forward primers for TCR Vbeta segments and 13 reverse primers for TCR Jbeta segments was used. What TCRdb holds here is the immuneACCESS table cut down to in-frame rearrangements. Part of the clones is not present; checked against another copy, under half of the missing clones reflect an unresolved V gene, and the others are unexplained. The sample has some 150,000 clones on record, 75% to 85% of them singletons. The ten top clones hold around 5% of the sample. Specimen: PBMCs. Every receptor here comes from a man aged 25-45 years in good health and CMV-seronegative.

This clone was counted a single time. The rearrangement joins TRBV6-5 to TRBJ1-2, with 7 bases aligning to TRBD1. The CDR3 has 14 amino acids. Trimming cost V 2 bases and J 4 bases; bases outside gene matches: 4. Looked up from germline, CDR1 is MNHEY and CDR2 is SVGAGI. CDR3 amino acids: CASSYGNRGYGYTF. The CDR3 DNA reads as TGTGCCAGCAGTTACGGAAACAGGGGCTATGGCTACACCTTC.

The chain carries TRBV28 and TRBJ1-1, with 9 bases matching TRBD1. The ends lost 6 bases at V and 6 bases at J; junction bases unmatched: 14. Germline lookup yields CDR1 MDHEN and CDR2 SYDVKM. This CDR3 spans 16 amino acids. CDR3 sequence: CASRAGTGTWAAEAFF. In DNA, the CDR3 is TGTGCCAGCAGGGCCGGGACAGGGACGTGGGCAGCTGAAGCTTTCTTT.

The chain is built from TRBV7-2 and TRBJ2-1; 10 bases are a match to TRBD2. Germline CDR1 SGHTA, CDR2 FQGNSA. CDR3 size: 15 residues. With 1 base clipped from V and 6 bases from J, the junction kept 3 bases outside the gene matches. The CDR3 region is CASSLELAGSNEQFF. In DNA form, the CDR3 reads TGTGCCAGCAGCTTAGAACTAGCGGGGAGCAATGAGCAGTTCTTC. The full variable domain, completed using reference TRBV7-2 and TRBJ2-1, is GAGVSQSPSNKVTEKGKDVELRCDPISGHTALYWYRQSLGQGLEFLIYFQGNSAPDKSGLPSDRFSAERTGGSVSTLTIQRTQQEDSAVYLCASSLELAGSNEQFFGPGTRLTVL.

This chain joins TRBV16 and TRBJ2-7, with TRBD2 identical over 7 bases. CDR1 and CDR2 (germline): KGHSY, FQNENV. This CDR3 is built from 15 residues. V was pared by 3 bases and J by 2 bases, with 7 bases of the junction left unmatched. The DNA of the CDR3 is TGTGCCAGCAGCCATGGGGAGGGTCCAGCCTACGAGCAGTACTTC. It specifies CASSHGEGPAYEQYF.

The genes are TRBV9 and TRBJ1-5; 7 nucleotides line up with TRBD1. Germline-derived CDR1 and CDR2 are SGDLS and YYNGEE. Germline trimming cut 4 bases from V and 11 bases from J; bases unmatched to any gene: 15. This CDR3 region has 15 residues. CDR3 amino acids: CASSTTGDSVASQHF. The CDR3 DNA reads as TGTGCCAGCAGCACTACAGGGGACAGCGTCGCGTCCCAGCATTTT.

In its sample, this clone was seen once. The chain has TRBV15 and TRBJ1-6; tentative D call: TRBD1 (6 bases). This CDR3 is built from 15 residues. V was shortened by 0 bases and J by 8 bases, with 11 bases between the two germline ends. CDR1 and CDR2 from the germline V gene are LNHNV and YYDKDF (reference sequence). DNA of the CDR3: TGTGCCACCAGCAGAGAGGGGGCTTCTGATTCACCCCTCCACTTT. This encodes CATSREGASDSPLHF. Using reference TRBV15 and TRBJ1-6 for the parts outside the CDR3, the full variable domain is DAMVIQNPRYQVTQFGKPVTLSCSQTLNHNVMYWYQQKSSQAPKLLFHYYDKDFNNEADTPDNFQSRRPNTSFCFLDIRSPGLGDTAMYLCATSREGASDSPLHFGNGTRLTVT.

This sequence joins TRBV15 and TRBJ2-7; no definite D call. CDR3 length: 16 residues. The V and J ends lost 1 base and 1 base respectively, with 14 bases between them. Germline V CDR1 and CDR2: LNHNV, YYDKDF (reference sequence). The DNA for the CDR3 is TGTGCCACCAGCAGAGGTCCCCAGTCCGGGTCCTACGAGCAGTACTTC. It translates to CATSRGPQSGSYEQYF. The variable domain in full, completed from reference TRBV15 and TRBJ2-7, reads DAMVIQNPRYQVTQFGKPVTLSCSQTLNHNVMYWYQQKSSQAPKLLFHYYDKDFNNEADTPDNFQSRRPNTSFCFLDIRSPGLGDTAMYLCATSRGPQSGSYEQYFGPGTRLTVT.

This clone was seen a single time. J is TRBJ1-5 and V is TRBV30; perhaps TRBD1 as D (5 bases). Germline assignment: CDR1 GTSNPN and CDR2 SVGIG (reference sequence). The V gene lost 0 bases and the J gene lost 6 bases, with 21 bases spanning the gap. There are 17 residues in the CDR3. CDR3 nucleotides: TGTGCCTGGAGTGTAGGCTGGGGCCCCGCCGACAGTCAGCCCCAGCATTTT. It yields the protein CAWSVGWGPADSQPQHF.